The 17 T cell receptor beta chains in this list originate from one sample, sequenced in a study of blood T cell repertoires in COVID-19. TCRdb's table, derived via immunoSEQ multiplex PCR, lists solely in-frame clones and lacks some. The table has roughly 220,000 clones, almost 90% seen once. Sequencing was performed on PBMCs or T cells enriched from blood (not recorded which). The receptor set was obtained from a woman in her forties or fifties with acute COVID-19.

The chain uses TRBV18 and TRBJ1-6; 9 nucleotides agree with TRBD1. CDR3 length: 14 amino acids. Germline CDR1 reads KGHSH; CDR2 reads LQKENI. V lost 6 bases and J lost 7; bases outside the gene matches: 4. CDR3 DNA sequence: TGTGCCAGCTCGCCGACAGGGGGGAATTCACCCCTCCACTTT. Encoded protein: CASSPTGGNSPLHF.

The CDR3 here is CASSYQRQGQEYF. Written as DNA, the CDR3 is TGTGCCAGCAGCTACCAAAGACAGGGACAGGAGTACTTC. The chain recombines TRBV11-2 with TRBJ2-7, with TRBD1 identical over 8 bases. V lost 4 bases and J lost 11; bases outside the gene matches: 10. This CDR3 contains 13 residues. In germline, CDR1 is SGHAT, CDR2 FQNNGV. Variable domain in full (rest from reference TRBV11-2 and TRBJ2-7): EAGVAQSPRYKIIEKRQSVAFWCNPISGHATLYWYQQILGQGPKLLIQFQNNGVVDDSQLPKDRFSAERLKGVDSTLKIQPAKLEDSAVYLCASSYQRQGQEYFGPGTRLTVT.

The chain recombines TRBV18 with TRBJ1-1; TRBD1 matches at 9 bases. V lost 2 bases, J lost 0 bases, and 4 bases stayed unmatched. The CDR3 has 16 residues. The V gene's germline CDR1 is KGHSH and CDR2 LQKENI. The CDR3 loop reads CASSPARTGVNTEAFF. CDR3 sequence (DNA): TGTGCCAGCTCACCAGCCAGGACAGGGGTGAACACTGAAGCTTTCTTT.

The rearrangement links TRBV28 to TRBJ1-5, with D perhaps TRBD1 (6 bases). Germline CDR1 reads MDHEN; CDR2 reads SYDVKM. The CDR3 is 15 amino acids. The germline V and J ends were trimmed by 6 bases and 6 bases, with 18 bases remaining between them. CDR3 bases: TGTGCCAGCAGCCCAAACTTGCCGGACAGTCAGCCCCAGCATTTT. Protein product: CASSPNLPDSQPQHF.

The chain has TRBV7-3 and TRBJ1-2; 7 nucleotides agree with TRBD1. This CDR3 is 15 amino acids long. Losses at the gene ends were 5 bases for V and 4 bases for J; bases not matched to a gene: 10. Looked up from germline, CDR1 is SGHTA and CDR2 is FQGTGA. CDR3 residues: CASSPSGQLSYGYTF. In DNA, the CDR3 is TGTGCCAGCAGCCCCTCGGGACAGCTAAGCTATGGCTACACCTTC.

This chain uses TRBV6-5 with TRBJ1-4; D gene ambiguous. Per the germline V gene, CDR1 is MNHEY and CDR2 is SVGAGI. This CDR3 region has 15 residues. V was pared by 1 base and J by 4 bases, with 10 bases between. CDR3 coding DNA: TGTGCCAGCAGTTACTTGGATACAGTTAATGAAAAACTGTTTTTT. It encodes CASSYLDTVNEKLFF.

The chain carries TRBV7-3 and TRBJ1-3, with D tentatively TRBD1 (5 bases). The CDR3 totals 17 residues. The germline V gene encodes CDR1 SGHTA and CDR2 FQGTGA. V was pared by 2 bases and J by 1 base, with 15 bases between. CDR3 DNA sequence: TGTGCCAGCAGCTTAGGAGGGGCCGAGAGGTCTGGAAACACCATATATTTT. The encoded protein is CASSLGGAERSGNTIYF.

This clone was detected only once. The gene calls are TRBV5-1 and TRBJ1-6; D not resolved. Deletions cut 4 bases from V and 0 bases from J, with 8 bases between. This CDR3 region has 15 residues. Per the germline V gene, CDR1 is SGHRS and CDR2 is YFSETQ. The CDR3 coding sequence is TGCGCCAGCAGCCACACCAGCTCCTATAATTCACCCCTCCACTTT. Translated, it gives CASSHTSSYNSPLHF.

This clone was detected once. The V call is TRBV18, the J call TRBJ2-1, with TRBD2 identical over 11 bases. Germline V gene lookup returns CDR1 KGHSH and CDR2 LQKENI. Trimming removed 5 bases from V and 4 bases from J; junction bases left unmatched: 4. The CDR3 has 15 residues. The CDR3 sequence is CASSSTSGNYNEQFF. In nucleotides, the CDR3 is TGTGCCAGCTCATCGACTAGCGGGAATTACAATGAGCAGTTCTTC. Full variable domain (remainder filled in from reference TRBV18 and TRBJ2-1): NAGVMQNPRHLVRRRGQEARLRCSPMKGHSHVYWYRQLPEEGLKFMVYLQKENIIDESGMPKERFSAEFPKEGPSILRIQQVVRGDSAAYFCASSSTSGNYNEQFFGPGTRLTVL.

This clone was seen only once. CDR3 region: CASSTRTGDLWQPQHF. CDR3 DNA sequence: TGTGCCAGCAGTACCCGGACAGGGGATTTATGGCAGCCCCAGCATTTT. The gene calls are TRBV28 and TRBJ1-5; the match to TRBD1 covers 9 bases. Germline-derived CDR1 and CDR2 are MDHEN and SYDVKM. V lost 5 bases, J lost 7 bases, and 12 bases stayed unmatched. The CDR3 consists of 16 residues.

V is TRBV28 and J is TRBJ2-2, with D unclear. V lost 5 bases, J lost 2 bases, and 3 bases lay in between. Looked up from germline, CDR1 is MDHEN and CDR2 is SYDVKM. The CDR3 loop spans 12 amino acids. The CDR3 DNA reads TGTGCCAGCAGTACTAACACCGGGGAGCTGTTTTTT. Protein sequence: CASSTNTGELFF.

The chain recombines TRBV4-3 with TRBJ2-7; 7 bases line up with TRBD2. The germline CDR1 and CDR2 sequences are LGHNA and YSLEER. This CDR3 has 17 amino acids. Trimming cost V 0 bases and J 0 bases; bases outside gene matches: 8. CDR3 DNA: TGCGCCAGCAGCCAAGATCGGGCTAGCGGTTCCTCCTACGAGCAGTACTTC. Encoded protein: CASSQDRASGSSYEQYF.

V usage is TRBV9 and J usage is TRBJ2-7; TRBD2 aligns across 15 bases. Germline values: CDR1 SGDLS, CDR2 YYNGEE. Trimming cost V 3 bases and J 3 bases; bases outside gene matches: 4. The CDR3 runs to 16 residues. CDR3 region: CASSAGLAGGIYEQYF. The CDR3 DNA follows: TGTGCCAGCAGCGCCGGACTAGCGGGAGGGATCTACGAGCAGTACTTC.

The V and J genes are TRBV5-1 and TRBJ2-5, with D perhaps TRBD2 (5 bases). This CDR3 has 16 amino acids. CDR1 is SGHRS, CDR2 YFSETQ, per germline. V was trimmed by 4 bases and J by 4 bases, leaving 20 bases between them. The CDR3 DNA reads as TGCGCCAGCAGCCAAAACGACAAATTGAGGGCAGAGACCCAGTACTTC. Translation gives CASSQNDKLRAETQYF.

The rearrangement uses TRBV5-4 and TRBJ2-7; possibly TRBD1 for D (6 bases). Trimming took off 10 bases at V and 4 bases at J, with 21 bases between the two ends. This CDR3 is built from 14 residues. Germline CDR1 SGHNT, CDR2 YYREEE (reference sequence). For the CDR3, the DNA is TGTGCCGGGAGTTCTGGGACACAGCCATACGAGCAGTACTTC. Its translation is CAGSSGTQPYEQYF.

The chain combines TRBV24-1 with TRBJ2-2; 12 nucleotides match TRBD2. Germline V gene sequence: CDR1 KGHDR, CDR2 SFDVKD. With 6 bases clipped from V and 2 bases from J, the junction kept 21 bases outside the gene matches. The CDR3 is 22 residues long. This CDR3 is CATSPLGRGFASGRANTGELFF. The DNA for the CDR3 is TGTGCCACCAGTCCCTTGGGCAGGGGTTTCGCTAGCGGGAGGGCCAACACCGGGGAGCTGTTTTTT.

A single count supports this clone. The CDR3 reads CATSRDKGGADEKLFF. In DNA form, the CDR3 reads TGTGCCACCAGCAGAGATAAAGGGGGGGCCGATGAAAAACTGTTTTTT. The chain couples TRBV15 to TRBJ1-4; D is perhaps TRBD1 (6 bases). There are 16 residues in the CDR3. CDR1 is LNHNV and CDR2 is YYDKDF in the germline V gene (reference sequence). Trimming took 0 bases from V and 6 from J, leaving 14 bases between them.